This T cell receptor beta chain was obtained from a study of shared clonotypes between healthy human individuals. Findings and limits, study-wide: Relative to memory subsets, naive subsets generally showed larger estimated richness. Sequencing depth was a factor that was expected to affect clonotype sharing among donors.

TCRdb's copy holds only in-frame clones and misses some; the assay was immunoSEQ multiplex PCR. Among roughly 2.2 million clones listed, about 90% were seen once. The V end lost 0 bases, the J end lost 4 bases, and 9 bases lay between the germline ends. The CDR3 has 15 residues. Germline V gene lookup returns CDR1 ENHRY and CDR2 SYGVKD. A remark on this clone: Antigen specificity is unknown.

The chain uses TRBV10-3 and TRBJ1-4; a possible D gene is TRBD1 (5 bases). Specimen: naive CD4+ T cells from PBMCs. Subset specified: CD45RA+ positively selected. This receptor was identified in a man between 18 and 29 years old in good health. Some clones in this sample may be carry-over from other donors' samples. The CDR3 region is CAISESRQLNEKLFF. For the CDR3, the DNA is TGTGCCATCAGTGAGTCAAGACAGCTTAATGAAAAACTGTTTTTT.